This TCR beta chain was identified during a study of T cells in Graves' hyperthyroidism and ophthalmopathy. Study information: Specimen type is peripheral blood, collected at initial diagnosis prior to any treatment.

The study based diagnoses on clinical symptoms, serum thyroxine and TRAb, thyroid ultrasound and orbital computed tomography. PBMCs were derived from around 10 ml fresh peripheral blood. Regions amplified from RNA transcripts were the TCR beta CDR3 regions. During a first-round RT-PCR of the TCR CDR3, the HTBI primer set was used. In TCRdb, the multiplex PCR reads were re-called with MiXCR into one record per CDR3 protein. The sample contains around 420,000 distinct CDR3 sequences, around 16% of which appear only once. The source is a young woman with Graves' hyperthyroidism. Material: blood.

CDR3 in amino acids: CASSVLAGGTDTQYF. CDR3 in DNA: TGTGCCAGCAGCGTACTAGCGGGAGGCACAGATACGCAGTATTTT. The V call is TRBV7-6, the J call TRBJ2-3, with 11 positions matching TRBD2. This CDR3 comprises 15 residues. V shed 5 bases, J shed 1 base, and the junction held 2 bases outside the gene matches. Germline-derived CDR1 and CDR2 are SGHVS and FNYEAQ. The entire variable domain, with the rest obtained from reference TRBV7-6 and TRBJ2-3, is as follows: GAGVSQSPRYKVTKRGQDVALRCDPISGHVSLYWYRQALGQGPEFLTYFNYEAQQDKSGLPNDRFSAERPEGSISTLTIQRTEQRDSAMYRCASSVLAGGTDTQYFGPGTRLTVL.